Included here is one T cell receptor (beta chain) sequence, with context. This clonotype occurred once. Its antigen is not yet known. No quality values exist for individual bases; no much larger clone is one base distant. Just one read gives weak support. The sample originates from a study of healthy donors' naive CD4 and CD8 T cells (dated by TCRdb to between 2015 and 2017). Some background on the complete study: Donors were chosen to span three age groups (20-25, 40-50 and 60-70 years, about 6 each), with mean age around 46 and half female. For TCR alpha, a new primer set was designed to cover all functional IMGT alpha gene variants, and all other steps followed the beta-chain workflow. Peripheral blood mononuclear cells were obtained from some 17 unrelated, healthy individuals. The donors were HLA-typed by sequencing at HLA-A, -B, -C, -DRB1, -DQB1 and -DPB1, using the SBTexcellerator protocol, an ABI3130xl analyzer and SBTengine software. To examine how TCR variation is linked to lineage commitment, the study sequenced rearranged TCR alpha and beta chains from naive CD4+ and CD8+ T cells.

CDR3 length: 13 amino acids, cysteine to phenylalanine. The only DNA kept is the CDR3, 39 bases in frame from the first base. The germline V gene (reference sequence) gives CDR1 as MNHEY and CDR2 as SMNVEV. The V and J ends are trimmed by 1 base and 2 bases, leaving 6 bases between them. Cells with a CD4+CD8-CD45RO-CD45RA+ profile were isolated by FACS and defined as naive CD4+ T cells, and those with a CD8+CD4-CD45RA+CD27bright profile were defined as naive CD8+ T cells. The antibodies used for sorting targeted CD4 (RPA-T4), CD8 (SK1), CD27 (O323), CD45RA (HI100) and CD45RO (UCHL1). Instrument on record: 454 GS FLX Titanium. A previously published linear amplification protocol was used to construct TCR libraries from roughly 0.45 ug of total RNA. The sequencing itself ran on the Roche/454 Genome Sequencer using Titanium chemistry. Under the source paper's analysis protocol: A total of 75,000 to 90,000 rearranged TCR alpha transcripts were sequenced from about five of the healthy donors. Duplicate transcripts were dropped, and unique TCR clonotypes were identified by the CDR3 junction according to IMGT nomenclature. Logistic regression in R 2.13.0 modeled CD4 versus CD8 status as a function of V and J genes, with adjustment for donor effects and Bonferroni correction for multiple testing. TCRdb reprocessing: public reads trimmed at Q25 with fastp, clones called with MiXCR, in-frame beta chains kept. Duplicate CDR3 protein sequences are folded into a single record with the most common DNA and genes. The V and J calls come from TCRdb's annotation, not from the publication. For this sample there are roughly 200,000 distinct CDR3 sequences; around 74% appear just once. Of the sample, about 2.3% is held by the ten largest clones.

Overall study results and their limits: In both chains, CD4+ lineage was associated with a positively charged CDR3, and CD8+ lineage was associated with a negatively charged CDR3. Reportedly, most V and J gene segments showed bias between naive CD4+ and CD8+ cells, and this bias held consistently across donors regardless of HLA genotype. Possible repertoire bias arising from homeostatic proliferation of naive T cells was not directly addressed. Taken together, V genes, J genes and CDR3 charge appeared to account for about 12% of the variance in CD4/CD8 propensity, acting in a largely additive way. Alpha and beta chains were sequenced in bulk and could not be paired, so combined chain effects were not evaluated.

The sequence was collected from a pool of human donors in good health; the sample pools cells from several healthy donors. Sequencing was done on a sample of naive CD4+ and CD8+ T cells sorted from blood, pooled from several donors. The sample's cell subset or site, from its label and the paper: FACS-sorted naive CD4+ (CD45RO-CD45RA+) and naive CD8+ (CD45RA+CD27bright) T cells. This chain joins TRBV27 to TRBJ2-7; possibly the D gene is TRBD2, per 5 matching bases. The CDR3 protein: CASSLFGAYEQYF. The nucleotide sequence is TGTGCCAGCAGTTTATTCGGGGCCTACGAGCAGTACTTC.